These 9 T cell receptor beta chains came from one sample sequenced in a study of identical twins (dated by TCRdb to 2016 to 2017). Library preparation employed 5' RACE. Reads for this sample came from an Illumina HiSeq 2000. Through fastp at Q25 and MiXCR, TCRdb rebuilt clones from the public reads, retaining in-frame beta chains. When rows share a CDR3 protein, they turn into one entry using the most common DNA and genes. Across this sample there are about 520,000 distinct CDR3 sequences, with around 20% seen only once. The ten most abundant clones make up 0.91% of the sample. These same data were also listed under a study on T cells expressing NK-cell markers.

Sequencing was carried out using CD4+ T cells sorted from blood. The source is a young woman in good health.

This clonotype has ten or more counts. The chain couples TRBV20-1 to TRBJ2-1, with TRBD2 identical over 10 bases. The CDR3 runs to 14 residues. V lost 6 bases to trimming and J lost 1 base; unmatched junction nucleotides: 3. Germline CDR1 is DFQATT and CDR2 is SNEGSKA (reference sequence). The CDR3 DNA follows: TGCAGTGCGTCTAGCGGGAGTTCCTACAATGAGCAGTTCTTC. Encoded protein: CSASSGSSYNEQFF.

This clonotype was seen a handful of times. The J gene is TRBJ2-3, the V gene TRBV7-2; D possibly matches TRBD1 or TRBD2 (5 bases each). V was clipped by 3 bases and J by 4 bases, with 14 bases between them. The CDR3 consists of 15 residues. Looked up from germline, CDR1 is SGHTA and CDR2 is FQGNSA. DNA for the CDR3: TGTGCCAGCAGCTTGGGGCGAGGGTGGGCAGATACGCAGTATTTT. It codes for CASSLGRGWADTQYF.

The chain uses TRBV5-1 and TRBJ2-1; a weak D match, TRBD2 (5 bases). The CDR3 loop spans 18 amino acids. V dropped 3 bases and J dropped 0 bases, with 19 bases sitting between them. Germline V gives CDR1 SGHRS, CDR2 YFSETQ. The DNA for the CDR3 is TGCGCCAGCAGCTGGCGGGCATCATCCCGGGGCTCCTACAATGAGCAGTTCTTC. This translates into CASSWRASSRGSYNEQFF.

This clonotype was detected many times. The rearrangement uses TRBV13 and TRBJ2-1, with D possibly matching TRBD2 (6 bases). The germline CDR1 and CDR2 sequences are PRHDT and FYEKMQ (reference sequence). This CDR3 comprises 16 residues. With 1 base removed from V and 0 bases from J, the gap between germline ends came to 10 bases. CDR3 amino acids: CASSLVAVSSYNEQFF. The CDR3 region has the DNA TGTGCCAGCAGCTTAGTAGCGGTAAGCTCCTACAATGAGCAGTTCTTC.

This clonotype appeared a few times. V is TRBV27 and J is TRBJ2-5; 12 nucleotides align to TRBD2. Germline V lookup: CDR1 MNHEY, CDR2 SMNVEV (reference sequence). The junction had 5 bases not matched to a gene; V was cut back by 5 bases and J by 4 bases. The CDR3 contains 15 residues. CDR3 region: CASSKLAGGSETQYF. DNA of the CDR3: TGTGCCAGCAGTAAACTAGCGGGAGGATCAGAGACCCAGTACTTC.

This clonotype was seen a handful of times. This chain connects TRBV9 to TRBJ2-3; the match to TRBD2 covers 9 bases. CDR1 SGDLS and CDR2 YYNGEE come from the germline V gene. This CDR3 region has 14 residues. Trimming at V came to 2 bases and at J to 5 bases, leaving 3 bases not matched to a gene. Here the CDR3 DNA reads TGTGCCAGCAGCGTGCGGGGGGGCCAAGATACGCAGTATTTT. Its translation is CASSVRGGQDTQYF.

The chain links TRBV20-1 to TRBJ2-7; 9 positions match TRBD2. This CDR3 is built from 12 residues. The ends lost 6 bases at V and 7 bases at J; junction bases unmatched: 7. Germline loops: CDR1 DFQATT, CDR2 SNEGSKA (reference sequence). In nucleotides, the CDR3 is TGCAGTGCCACCGGGACTAGCCGGGAGCAGTACTTC. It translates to CSATGTSREQYF.

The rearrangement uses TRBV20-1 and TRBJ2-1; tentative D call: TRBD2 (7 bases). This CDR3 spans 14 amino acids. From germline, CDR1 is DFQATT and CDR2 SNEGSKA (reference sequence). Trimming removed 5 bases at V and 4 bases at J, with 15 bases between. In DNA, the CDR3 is TGCAGTGCTGGGAGGGGGACGGCATACAATGAGCAGTTCTTC. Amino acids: CSAGRGTAYNEQFF.

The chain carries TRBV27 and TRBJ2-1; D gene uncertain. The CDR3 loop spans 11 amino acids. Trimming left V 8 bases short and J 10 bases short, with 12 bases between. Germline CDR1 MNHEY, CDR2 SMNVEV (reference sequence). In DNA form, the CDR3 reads TGTGCCAGCCGGATATTGACAGAGCAGTTCTTC. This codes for CASRILTEQFF.